The 15 T cell receptor beta chains reported below all come from one sample, sequenced in a study of vaccination and CD4 T cells after COVID-19. The treatment denotes: roughly 10-day PBMC culture with coronavirus spike peptide pools or control peptides (ViraFEST assay). The Oncomine TCR Beta short-read assay generated sequence data from the DNA of cultured CD4+ T cells. TCRdb independently ran MiXCR on the PCR reads; one entry per CDR3 protein. Of around 18,000 distinct CDR3 sequences listed, 53% are singletons. The antigens these receptors bind are not known. Specimen: CD4+ T cells from blood, cultured in vitro, collected before SARS-CoV-2 vaccination. These receptors all stem from a human donor who had recovered from COVID-19.

This sequence joins TRBV7-2 and TRBJ1-6; no definite D call. Deletions cut 7 bases from V and 6 bases from J, with 16 bases between. Germline V gives CDR1 SGHTA, CDR2 FQGNSA. The CDR3 is 15 amino acids. The chain's CDR3 is CASTPEKGFNSPLHF. The CDR3 DNA follows: TGTGCCAGCACCCCAGAGAAGGGATTTAATTCACCCCTCCACTTT.

This clonotype was seen more than once but under ten times. This chain links TRBV2 with TRBJ2-5, with a tentative D call TRBD2 (7 bases). Germline V gives CDR1 SNHLY, CDR2 FYNNEI. The CDR3 consists of 14 residues. V was trimmed by 2 bases and J by 5 bases, leaving 12 bases between them. In DNA form, the CDR3 reads TGTGCCAGCAGTGAACTACAGGGAGGGGAGACCCAGTACTTC. Translation: CASSELQGGETQYF.

V and J are TRBV6-1 and TRBJ2-1; D perhaps matches TRBD1 (6 bases). V was shortened by 6 bases and J by 2 bases, with 14 bases between the two germline ends. The CDR3 sequence is 15 residues long. Germline lookup yields CDR1 MNHNS and CDR2 SASEGT. CDR3 DNA sequence: TGTGCCAGCAGCCAACAGGGAGCGGCCTACAATGAGCAGTTCTTC. This codes for CASSQQGAAYNEQFF.

The J gene is TRBJ1-5, the V gene TRBV6-1, with D hard to call. The germline V and J ends were trimmed by 2 bases and 5 bases, with 10 bases remaining between them. From germline, CDR1 is MNHNS and CDR2 SASEGT. The CDR3 is made up of 14 amino acids. Here the CDR3 DNA reads TGTGCCAGCAGTGAACTAACGGACCATCAGCCCCAGCATTTT. Protein product: CASSELTDHQPQHF.

This chain's CDR3 is CASSPVGFDSPLHF. The CDR3 region has the DNA TGTGCCAGCAGTCCGGTTGGTTTCGATTCACCCCTCCACTTT. The chain is built from TRBV28 and TRBJ1-6; no clear D gene. Germline V gene sequence: CDR1 MDHEN, CDR2 SYDVKM. V was clipped by 5 bases and J by 8 bases, with 13 bases between them. The CDR3 is made up of 14 amino acids.

The chain combines TRBV7-3 with TRBJ2-7; D is ambiguous. Trimming pared 9 bases from V and 6 bases from J, leaving 12 bases between. This CDR3 is built from 11 residues. Germline V gene data show CDR1 as SGHTA and CDR2 as FQGTGA. CDR3: CARRIPLEQYF. The CDR3 DNA is TGTGCCAGAAGAATCCCCCTCGAGCAGTACTTC.

This clonotype was observed a handful of times. The V call is TRBV6-4, the J call TRBJ2-3; TRBD1 aligns across 11 bases. CDR3 length: 14 residues. V trimming: 4 bases; J trimming: 4 bases; junction bases outside the gene matches: 1. Per the germline V gene, CDR1 is MRHNA and CDR2 is SNTAGT. This CDR3 is CASSGTGGADTQYF. The CDR3 nucleotides read TGTGCCAGCAGTGGGACAGGGGGCGCAGATACGCAGTATTTT.

Only a few counts were recorded for this clonotype. The rearrangement links TRBV7-9 to TRBJ1-5; TRBD1 is a possible D gene (6 bases). Germline CDR1 reads SEHNR; CDR2 reads FQNEAQ (reference sequence). The CDR3 is made up of 13 amino acids. With 5 bases removed from V and 3 bases from J, the gap between germline ends came to 8 bases. The CDR3 spells CASSRGDNQPQHF. DNA of the CDR3: TGTGCCAGCAGCAGGGGGGACAATCAGCCCCAGCATTTT.

This chain links TRBV27 with TRBJ2-1; 8 bases map to TRBD2. Germline-derived CDR1 and CDR2 are MNHEY and SMNVEV (reference sequence). Trimming at V came to 3 bases and at J to 2 bases, leaving 3 bases not matched to a gene. This CDR3 contains 15 residues. CDR3 nucleotides: TGTGCCAGCAGTTTGACTAGCGACCCCTACAATGAGCAGTTCTTC. Translated, it gives CASSLTSDPYNEQFF.

The chain joins TRBV20-1 to TRBJ2-1; 10 nucleotides match TRBD2. Unmatched junction bases numbered 9, after V lost 1 base and J lost 12 bases. CDR1 and CDR2 (germline): DFQATT, SNEGSKA (reference sequence). The CDR3 loop spans 14 amino acids. CDR3 sequence reads: CSARVGSGRLRQFF. Written as DNA, the CDR3 is TGCAGTGCTAGAGTTGGTAGCGGGAGGCTCAGGCAGTTCTTC.

The table lists this clonotype with a few counts. The chain recombines TRBV7-2 with TRBJ2-1; 8 bases map to TRBD2. CDR3 size: 16 residues. Unmatched junction bases numbered 14, after V lost 5 bases and J lost 8 bases. Per the germline V gene, CDR1 is SGHTA and CDR2 is FQGNSA. The CDR3 region is CASSLSASGRGYEQFF. The CDR3 coding sequence is TGTGCCAGCAGCCTCTCAGCGAGCGGGAGAGGGTATGAGCAGTTCTTC.

This clonotype was found a few times. The chain employs TRBV6-1 and TRBJ1-1; D uncertain. Germline CDR1 MNHNS, CDR2 SASEGT. V lost 6 bases and J 11 bases, leaving 13 bases between the germline ends. The CDR3 sequence is 11 residues long. CDR3 amino acids: CASRVGSKAFF. In DNA, the CDR3 is TGTGCCAGCAGAGTAGGGTCAAAGGCTTTCTTT.

This clonotype has only a few counts. This chain joins TRBV6-5 and TRBJ2-5; D unresolved. The CDR3 extends over 15 amino acids. V gave up 0 bases and J gave up 2 bases, with 10 bases separating them. In germline, CDR1 is MNHEY, CDR2 SVGAGI. This CDR3 is CASSYSIVRQETQYF. CDR3 sequence (DNA): TGTGCCAGCAGTTACTCGATCGTCCGGCAAGAGACCCAGTACTTC.

The rearrangement uses TRBV4-3 and TRBJ2-3; tentatively, D is TRBD1 or TRBD2 (6 bases each). Looked up from germline, CDR1 is LGHNA and CDR2 is YSLEER. CDR3 length equals 17 residues. V was trimmed by 0 bases and J by 0 bases, leaving 13 bases between them. The CDR3 DNA is TGCGCCAGCAGCCAAGATTCTAGGGGGGCTAGCACAGATACGCAGTATTTT. It codes for CASSQDSRGASTDTQYF.

The chain couples TRBV7-2 to TRBJ2-3; D may be TRBD1 (6 bases). The V and J ends lost 2 bases and 5 bases respectively, with 8 bases between them. The CDR3 contains 13 residues. Germline CDR1 is SGHTA and CDR2 is FQGNSA. This CDR3 reads CASSLQGIDTQYF. The CDR3 nucleotides read TGTGCCAGCAGCTTACAGGGGATAGATACGCAGTATTTT.